This is a list of T cell receptor beta chains from one sample in a study of tumor and adjacent non-tumor tissue in lung cancer. MiXCR, applied by TCRdb to the multiplex PCR reads, yields one record per CDR3 protein. The table shows some 73,000 distinct CDR3 sequences, with 80% to 90% occurring only once. Sequencing was performed on distant non-tumor lung tissue. Receptors originate from a man in his sixties with non-small cell lung cancer. Both conserved end residues are part of each CDR3. Fields, in order: V gene, D gene, J gene, clone size, CDR3 DNA, CDR3 protein. A D gene is named only where the DNA matches it firmly. Where a row states a size, it is once, few, many or the class of an expanded clone; other rows omit it.

V gene: TRBV7-9
D gene: .
J gene: TRBJ2-7
clone size: .
CDR3 DNA: TGTGTCAGCAGCGATGGGTTCTATGAGCAGTACTTC
CDR3 protein: CVSSDGFYEQYF

V gene: TRBV11-3
D gene: TRBD2
J gene: TRBJ2-1
clone size: medium-sized
CDR3 DNA: TGTGCCAGCAGCTTAGGAGCTAGCGGAGGAGGGGAGCAGTTCTTC
CDR3 protein: CASSLGASGGGEQFF

V gene: TRBV19
D gene: .
J gene: TRBJ2-7
clone size: .
CDR3 DNA: TGTGCCAGTAGTATAAGGGATTTGAGGATTTACGAGCAGTACTTC
CDR3 protein: CASSIRDLRIYEQYF

V gene: TRBV11-2
D gene: .
J gene: TRBJ1-6
clone size: .
CDR3 DNA: TGTGCCGGCAGCTTAGTACGGGACAATAATTCACCCCTCCACTTT
CDR3 protein: CAGSLVRDNNSPLHF

V gene: TRBV24-1
D gene: .
J gene: TRBJ2-5
clone size: .
CDR3 DNA: TGTACCACCAGTGACCCCCAAAGGCCAGAGACCCAGTACTTC
CDR3 protein: CTTSDPQRPETQYF

V gene: TRBV20-1
D gene: TRBD1
J gene: TRBJ2-7
clone size: many
CDR3 DNA: TGCAGTGCTAGACAGACAGGGGGACCCTACGAGCAGTACTTC
CDR3 protein: CSARQTGGPYEQYF

V gene: TRBV11-1
D gene: TRBD1
J gene: TRBJ1-1
clone size: .
CDR3 DNA: TGTGCCACCAACACGCAGGGGGGCACTGAAGCTTTCTTT
CDR3 protein: CATNTQGGTEAFF

V gene: TRBV11-3
D gene: TRBD2
J gene: TRBJ2-2
clone size: .
CDR3 DNA: TGTGCCAGTAACTCCCGGGAAGCGGGGGGATACAGAGCCGGGGAGCTGTTTTTT
CDR3 protein: CASNSREAGGYRAGELFF

V gene: TRBV11-2
D gene: .
J gene: TRBJ2-6
clone size: once
CDR3 DNA: TGTGCCAGCAGTCCAATTAGCAGGGGAGCCACTGGGGCCAACATCCTGACTTTC
CDR3 protein: CASSPISRGATGANILTF

V gene: TRBV5-5
D gene: .
J gene: TRBJ2-1
clone size: .
CDR3 DNA: TGTGCCAGCAGCTTCTCTAACGCTTACTACAATGAGCAGTTCTTC
CDR3 protein: CASSFSNAYYNEQFF

V gene: TRBV28
D gene: TRBD2
J gene: TRBJ2-5
clone size: once
CDR3 DNA: TGTGCCACCCTTGCCGGGGGGTTCCAAGAGACCCAGTACTTC
CDR3 protein: CATLAGGFQETQYF

V gene: TRBV5-1
D gene: TRBD2
J gene: TRBJ2-2
clone size: .
CDR3 DNA: TGCGCCAGCCGCACCCAGACTAGCGGGAGCACCGGGGAGCTGTTTTTT
CDR3 protein: CASRTQTSGSTGELFF

V gene: TRBV11-1
D gene: TRBD1
J gene: TRBJ2-5
clone size: .
CDR3 DNA: TGTGCCAGCCCCTTCTACAGGGGGAAAGAGACCCAGTACTTC
CDR3 protein: CASPFYRGKETQYF

V gene: TRBV6-1
D gene: .
J gene: TRBJ2-7
clone size: .
CDR3 DNA: TGTGCCAGCACTCTCAGTTTTAAGGTCTACGAGCAGTACTTC
CDR3 protein: CASTLSFKVYEQYF

V gene: TRBV24-1
D gene: .
J gene: TRBJ1-5
clone size: .
CDR3 DNA: TGTGCCACCAGTGAAGAGTCTAGCAATCAGCCCCAGCATTTT
CDR3 protein: CATSEESSNQPQHF

V gene: TRBV11-3
D gene: TRBD2
J gene: TRBJ2-3
clone size: few
CDR3 DNA: TGTGCCAGCAGCTTAGGGGGGGGAGGCACAGATACGCAGTATTTT
CDR3 protein: CASSLGGGGTDTQYF

V gene: TRBV5-4
D gene: TRBD1
J gene: TRBJ1-1
clone size: .
CDR3 DNA: TGTGCCATCAGTGCTACAGGGGTGCGTGCTGAAACTTTCTTT
CDR3 protein: CAISATGVRAETFF

V gene: TRBV6-1
D gene: TRBD2
J gene: TRBJ2-2
clone size: many
CDR3 DNA: TGTGCCATCTCTAGCGGGAACACCGGGGAGCTGTTTTTT
CDR3 protein: CAISSGNTGELFF

V gene: TRBV6-2/TRBV6-3
D gene: .
J gene: TRBJ2-1
clone size: once
CDR3 DNA: TGTGCCAGCAGTTTAGCCCCTTACATTGAGCAGTTCTTC
CDR3 protein: CASSLAPYIEQFF

V gene: TRBV10-2
D gene: .
J gene: TRBJ2-7
clone size: many
CDR3 DNA: TGCGCCAGCAGTGGGGCTAGCGTCTACGAGCAGTACTTC
CDR3 protein: CASSGASVYEQYF

V gene: TRBV28
D gene: .
J gene: TRBJ2-7
clone size: .
CDR3 DNA: TGTGTCAGCTACACTTCGGGAACTCAAGGCTCCTACGAGCAATACTTC
CDR3 protein: CVSYTSGTQGSYEQYF